The 29 T cell receptor beta chains below were found in one sample sequenced in a study of T cell responses to AZD1222 COVID-19 vaccine. Profiled with immunoSEQ multiplex PCR; TCRdb holds only in-frame clones, not every one. The repertoire includes over 100,000 clones, about nine tenths of them detected once, and approximately 5.5% sits in the top ten. The input for sequencing was peripheral blood, taken on day 0 of AZD1222 vaccination. Source of these receptors: an adult in good health.

The chain has TRBV7-9 and TRBJ1-2; 7 bases align to TRBD1. The CDR3 has 15 residues. The trim removed 2 bases at V and 4 bases at J, leaving 7 bases unmatched. CDR1 is SEHNR, CDR2 FQNEAQ, per germline (reference sequence). CDR3 loop: CASSLNRGSVYGYTF. Written as DNA, the CDR3 is TGTGCCAGCAGCTTAAACAGGGGATCAGTCTATGGCTACACCTTC.

This clone was seen only a few times. At the DNA level, this CDR3 is encoded by other sequences in the same sample as well. The chain links TRBV28 to TRBJ1-2; D gene uncertain. V gave up 3 bases and J gave up 5 bases, with 7 bases separating them. This CDR3 spans 12 amino acids. Germline V lookup: CDR1 MDHEN, CDR2 SYDVKM. CDR3 amino acids: CASSLNLYGYTF. The CDR3 DNA sequence: TGTGCCAGCAGTTTGAATTTATATGGCTACACCTTC.

The V call is TRBV7-9, the J call TRBJ2-5, with 7 bases that match TRBD1. The CDR3 length is 15 residues. CDR1 and CDR2 (germline): SEHNR, FQNEAQ (reference sequence). V lost 5 bases and J lost 0; bases outside the gene matches: 6. The CDR3 loop is CASSPSGQHQETQYF. DNA of the CDR3: TGTGCCAGCAGCCCATCGGGACAGCACCAAGAGACCCAGTACTTC. Full variable domain (rest looked up from reference TRBV7-9 and TRBJ2-5): DTGVSQNPRHKITKRGQNVTFRCDPISEHNRLYWYRQTLGQGPEFLTYFQNEAQLEKSRLLSDRFSAERPKGSFSTLEIQRTEQGDSAMYLCASSPSGQHQETQYFGPGTRLLVL.

The V and J genes are TRBV2 and TRBJ2-2; TRBD1 aligns across 9 bases. V shed 8 bases and J 0 bases; nucleotides not matched to a gene: 7. CDR1 is SNHLY, CDR2 FYNNEI, per germline. The CDR3 runs 16 residues. CDR3 nucleotides: TGTGCCAGCTCCAAAGGACAGGGGCCGAACACCGGGGAGCTGTTTTTT. Its translation: CASSKGQGPNTGELFF.

This rearrangement joins TRBV7-3 to TRBJ2-7; 7 nucleotides line up with TRBD1. The V gene end was trimmed by 4 bases and the J gene end by 3 bases; junction bases not matched to a gene: 9. This CDR3 is built from 15 residues. Germline values: CDR1 SGHTA, CDR2 FQGTGA. The CDR3 is CASSSQGPGGYEQYF. CDR3 in DNA: TGTGCCAGCAGCTCCCAAGGACCAGGGGGCTACGAGCAGTACTTC.

The chain combines TRBV30 with TRBJ2-3; D is ambiguous. Germline CDR1 and CDR2: GTSNPN and SVGIG (reference sequence). The CDR3 has 12 amino acids. With 6 bases removed from V and 6 bases from J, the gap between germline ends came to 13 bases. The CDR3 sequence is CACHYSRDTQYF. CDR3 sequence (DNA): TGTGCCTGCCATTATAGCAGGGATACGCAGTATTTT.

As DNA, the CDR3 is TGTGCCAGCAGTTACTCCCCGGGGGAATCTAACTATGGCTACACCTTC. Amino acid sequence: CASSYSPGESNYGYTF. This chain connects TRBV6-5 to TRBJ1-2, with TRBD1 as a possible D gene (5 bases). CDR3 length equals 16 residues. V lost 0 bases to trimming and J lost 0 bases, with 11 bases between them. The germline CDR1 and CDR2 sequences are MNHEY and SVGAGI.

The V call is TRBV4-1, the J call TRBJ2-7, with D hard to call. The V gene's germline CDR1 is MGHRA and CDR2 YSYEKL. Trimming cost V 0 bases and J 2 bases, with 11 bases left between them. The CDR3 length is 15 residues. CDR3 nucleotides: TGCGCCAGCAGCCAAGACGGTCAGGAGCCCTACGAGCAGTACTTC. It encodes CASSQDGQEPYEQYF.

The chain couples TRBV19 to TRBJ1-5; TRBD1 matches 11 bases. After removal of 8 bases from V and 6 bases from J, the junction contained 9 bases not matched to a gene. The CDR3 is 15 residues long. Germline CDR1 LNHDA, CDR2 SQIVND (reference sequence). This CDR3 is CASHQGTGGGQPQHF. CDR3 DNA: TGTGCCAGTCACCAGGGGACAGGGGGTGGTCAGCCCCAGCATTTT.

This sequence joins TRBV5-8 and TRBJ1-5, with unresolved D. Trimming removed 8 bases from V and 3 bases from J, with 9 bases in between. Germline loops: CDR1 SGHTS, CDR2 YDEGEE. The CDR3 sequence is 12 residues long. The CDR3 nucleotides read TGTGCCAGTTCCAAACTCAATCAGCCCCAGCATTTT. It specifies CASSKLNQPQHF.

This clone was found a few times. J is TRBJ2-7 and V is TRBV6-2 or TRBV6-3; 12 bases line up with TRBD2. After removal of 4 bases from V and 9 bases from J, the junction contained 7 bases not matched to a gene. Germline CDR1 reads MNHEY; CDR2 reads SVGEGT. There are 14 residues in the CDR3. The CDR3 sequence is CASSWTSGIAGQYF. The CDR3, as DNA: TGTGCCAGCAGTTGGACTAGCGGGATAGCTGGGCAGTACTTC.

This chain joins TRBV19 and TRBJ1-5; possible D gene TRBD1, 6 bases. With 5 bases removed from V and 4 bases from J, the gap between germline ends came to 15 bases. This CDR3 comprises 15 residues. Germline V CDR1 and CDR2: LNHDA, SQIVND (reference sequence). The CDR3 bases are TGTGCCAGTAGTCACCAGGGGTTGGGGAATCAGCCCCAGCATTTT. Translated: CASSHQGLGNQPQHF.

This chain connects TRBV10-3 to TRBJ1-4, with TRBD1 identical over 7 bases. With 6 bases clipped from V and 5 bases from J, the junction kept 6 bases outside the gene matches. The germline CDR1 and CDR2 sequences are ENHRY and SYGVKD. The CDR3 consists of 14 residues. The CDR3 coding sequence is TGTGCCATCAGGGGGACAGAGCAGAATGAAAAACTGTTTTTT. Protein product: CAIRGTEQNEKLFF.

This chain links TRBV19 with TRBJ2-7, with D perhaps being TRBD1 or TRBD2 (5 bases each). V was trimmed by 4 bases and J by 3 bases, leaving 19 bases between them. The germline V gene has CDR1 LNHDA and CDR2 SQIVND (reference sequence). This CDR3 is built from 16 residues. CDR3 protein: CASSTSPGPTGYEQYF. DNA of the CDR3: TGTGCCAGTAGTACTTCACCGGGACCCACGGGCTACGAGCAGTACTTC.

A note on this clone: Other DNA sequences in the sample encode the same CDR3. The chain is built from TRBV3-1 (or the pseudogene TRBV3-2) and TRBJ1-5; the D is unclear. V shed 1 base and J shed 7 bases, with 5 bases lying between them. Germline assignment: CDR1 LGHDT and CDR2 YNNKEL (reference sequence). The CDR3 length is 12 residues. The CDR3 nucleotides are TGTGCCAGCAGCCAAGGCGGGCAGCCCCAGCATTTT. Protein product: CASSQGGQPQHF.

This sequence joins TRBV28 and TRBJ2-3; 16 bases fit TRBD2. The CDR3 is made up of 21 amino acids. Germline values: CDR1 MDHEN, CDR2 SYDVKM. V lost 3 bases and J lost 6; bases outside the gene matches: 18. The CDR3 DNA reads as TGTGCCAGCAGTTTCGAGATCCAGATCCCGGGACTAGCGGGAGGGCACGATACGCAGTATTTT. Residues: CASSFEIQIPGLAGGHDTQYF.

The gene calls are TRBV3-1 (or the pseudogene TRBV3-2) and TRBJ2-1; the match to TRBD2 covers 9 bases. The V gene end was trimmed by 4 bases and the J gene end by 0 bases; junction bases not matched to a gene: 4. This CDR3 has 16 amino acids. Germline CDR1 reads LGHDT; CDR2 reads YNNKEL (reference sequence). The DNA of the CDR3 is TGTGCCAGCAGCCTATTTAGCGGGAGCTCCTACAATGAGCAGTTCTTC. As protein: CASSLFSGSSYNEQFF.

The chain combines TRBV10-3 with TRBJ1-2; D is perhaps TRBD1 (6 bases). This CDR3 contains 13 residues. The ends were cut back, 2 bases at V and 6 bases at J, with 10 bases in the middle. Germline V gene data show CDR1 as ENHRY and CDR2 as SYGVKD. CDR3 in amino acids: CAISETRDNGYTF. CDR3 DNA sequence: TGTGCCATCAGTGAGACCCGGGACAATGGCTACACCTTC.

The chain employs TRBV2 and TRBJ2-3, with TRBD2 as a possible D gene (7 bases). CDR3 length equals 14 residues. Germline V gene sequence: CDR1 SNHLY, CDR2 FYNNEI. Trimming took 7 bases from V and 2 from J, leaving 13 bases between them. CDR3 residues: CASMAGAFTDTQYF. Here the CDR3 DNA reads TGTGCCAGCATGGCGGGGGCCTTCACAGATACGCAGTATTTT.

This clone was picked up a small number of times. The sample has other DNA sequences that encode this CDR3 too. The rearrangement links TRBV28 to TRBJ1-2; D not certain. The V and J ends lost 1 base and 5 bases respectively, with 8 bases between them. Germline V gives CDR1 MDHEN, CDR2 SYDVKM. The CDR3 consists of 13 residues. The DNA for the CDR3 is TGTGCCAGCAGTTTATTATCGGGGTATGGCTACACCTTC. Protein sequence: CASSLLSGYGYTF.

The chain employs TRBV2 and TRBJ1-4; D is undetermined. CDR3 size: 14 residues. Trimming shortened V by 6 bases and J by 4 bases, and 12 bases separated the two germline ends. In germline, CDR1 is SNHLY, CDR2 FYNNEI. For the CDR3, the DNA is TGTGCCAGCAGAGTCACAGCCAATAATGAAAAACTGTTTTTT. It yields the protein CASRVTANNEKLFF.

This clone has a handful of counts. CDR3 nucleotides: TGTGCCAGCAGCTGGATCCCCGGCTCCTACGAGCAGTACTTC. Amino acid sequence: CASSWIPGSYEQYF. V gene TRBV7-2 combines with J gene TRBJ2-7; D is uncertain. Trimming left V 4 bases short and J 0 bases short, with 10 bases between. Germline V gene sequence: CDR1 SGHTA, CDR2 FQGNSA. The CDR3 is 14 residues long.

V and J are TRBV9 and TRBJ2-1, with 10 positions matching TRBD2. This CDR3 has 16 amino acids. Per the germline V gene, CDR1 is SGDLS and CDR2 is YYNGEE. The J segment lost 6 bases and the V segment lost 4 bases, leaving 10 bases of the junction unmatched. The CDR3 protein is CASSRPLAGVTNEQFF. CDR3 in DNA: TGTGCCAGCAGCCGACCCCTAGCGGGAGTAACCAATGAGCAGTTCTTC.

The chain combines TRBV19 with TRBJ1-1; TRBD1 aligns across 7 bases. Germline V gene lookup returns CDR1 LNHDA and CDR2 SQIVND (reference sequence). With V trimmed by 5 bases and J by 4 bases, 7 bases remained unmatched. This CDR3 contains 14 residues. Here the CDR3 DNA reads TGTGCCAGTAGTTCACAGGGGAGGTCCACTGAAGCTTTCTTT. It yields the protein CASSSQGRSTEAFF.

The chain joins TRBV28 to TRBJ1-2; perhaps TRBD1 as D (5 bases). CDR3 length equals 13 residues. Germline values: CDR1 MDHEN, CDR2 SYDVKM. V was trimmed by 5 bases and J by 3 bases, leaving 10 bases between them. The CDR3 sequence is CASSPQGYYGYTF. The CDR3 coding sequence is TGTGCCAGCAGTCCTCAGGGATACTATGGCTACACCTTC.

This chain connects TRBV11-1 to TRBJ1-4; D may be TRBD1 (5 bases). V was shortened by 5 bases and J by 6 bases, with 19 bases between the two germline ends. Germline CDR1 is SGHAT and CDR2 is FQDESV (reference sequence). The CDR3 covers 16 residues. CDR3 in DNA: TGTGCCAGCAGCCCTCGAGCAGCAGGGCGCGATGAAAAACTGTTTTTT. It codes for CASSPRAAGRDEKLFF.

V is TRBV9 and J is TRBJ2-1; D unclear. The CDR3 consists of 13 residues. The V gene lost 0 bases and the J gene lost 5 bases, with 6 bases spanning the gap. Germline CDR1 and CDR2: SGDLS and YYNGEE. The CDR3: CASSVGRNNEQFF. Written as DNA, the CDR3 is TGTGCCAGCAGCGTAGGGAGAAACAATGAGCAGTTCTTC. The full variable domain, completed using reference TRBV9 and TRBJ2-1, is DSGVTQTPKHLITATGQRVTLRCSPRSGDLSVYWYQQSLDQGLQFLIQYYNGEERAKGNILERFSAQQFPDLHSELNLSSLELGDSALYFCASSVGRNNEQFFGPGTRLTVL.

Of note for this clone: Additional DNA sequences in this sample encode the identical CDR3. The V and J genes are TRBV18 and TRBJ1-1; D gene unclear. V was trimmed by 2 bases and J by 2 bases, leaving 6 bases between them. The CDR3 totals 13 residues. In germline, CDR1 is KGHSH, CDR2 LQKENI. For the CDR3, the DNA is TGTGCCAGCTCACCAGCTCAAAACACTGAAGCTTTCTTT. It specifies CASSPAQNTEAFF.

The chain recombines TRBV5-1 with TRBJ1-2, with TRBD1 matching 10 bases. Germline V lookup: CDR1 SGHRS, CDR2 YFSETQ. Trimming took 2 bases from V and 7 from J; bases not matched to a gene: 11. CDR3 length equals 16 residues. CDR3 in amino acids: CASSLSDRGSEVGYTF. CDR3 coding DNA: TGCGCCAGCAGCTTATCGGACAGGGGGTCTGAGGTTGGCTACACCTTC.